Sequencing of this T cell receptor beta chain was carried out in a study of blood T cell repertoires in COVID-19. The V and J ends lost 1 base and 4 bases respectively, with 16 bases between them. Germline assignment: CDR1 LGHNA and CDR2 YNFKEQ. The CDR3 runs 16 residues. Data came from immunoSEQ multiplex PCR; TCRdb stores just in-frame clones and leaves some out. The sample shows roughly 290,000 clones, approximately 85% of them seen only once. The receptor comes from a young man who had recovered from COVID-19. Sequenced: PBMCs or T cells enriched from blood (not recorded which). The V and J genes are TRBV4-2 and TRBJ1-2, with TRBD1 as a possible D gene (5 bases). The CDR3 reads CASSQVSLGASYGYTF. The CDR3 nucleotides read TGTGCCAGCAGCCAAGTATCCCTTGGGGCAAGCTATGGCTACACCTTC.